The source of this T cell receptor beta chain is a study of blood T cells in healthy people across ages. Notes on the study in general: Getting older went along with TCR beta diversity per million T cells dropping roughly linearly.

Of note for this clonotype: The antigen is undetermined.

Together with a sample-barcoded 5' primer, a J-beta primer mix was included in a second PCR lasting about 7 to 11 cycles. MiXCR was run by TCRdb on the 5' RACE reads, yielding one entry per CDR3 protein. The repertoire holds under 2,000,000 distinct CDR3 sequences, 40% to 55% seen once, with roughly 2% in the top ten. This CDR3 is built from 12 residues. Per germline, CDR1 SGHAT and CDR2 FQNNGV. V lost 0 bases, J lost 18 bases, and 12 bases lay in between. The chain joins TRBV11-2 to TRBJ1-6; D not certain. The sequencing sample was made of blood. This clonotype originated in a middle-aged woman in good health. DNA of the CDR3: TGTGCCAGCAGCTTAGAGGGCACCGGGCCCCACTTT. It codes for CASSLEGTGPHF.